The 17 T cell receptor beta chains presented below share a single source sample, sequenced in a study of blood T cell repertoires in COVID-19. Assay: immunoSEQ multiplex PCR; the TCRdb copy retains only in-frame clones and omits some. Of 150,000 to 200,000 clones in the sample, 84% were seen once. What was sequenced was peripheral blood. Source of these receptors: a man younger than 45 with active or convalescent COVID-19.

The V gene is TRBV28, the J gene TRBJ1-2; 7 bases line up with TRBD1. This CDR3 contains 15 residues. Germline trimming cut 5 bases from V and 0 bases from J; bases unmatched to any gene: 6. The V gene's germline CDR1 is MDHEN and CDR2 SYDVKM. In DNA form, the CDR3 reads TGTGCCAGCAGTCCACAGGGGCGTACTAACTATGGCTACACCTTC. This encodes CASSPQGRTNYGYTF.

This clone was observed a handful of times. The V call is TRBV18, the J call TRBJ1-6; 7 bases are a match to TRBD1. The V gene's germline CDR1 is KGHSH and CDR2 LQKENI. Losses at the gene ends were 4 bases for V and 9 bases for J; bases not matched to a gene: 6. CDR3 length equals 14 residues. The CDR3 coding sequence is TGTGCCAGCTCACTACAGGGGAAAGGTTCACCCCTCCACTTT. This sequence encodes CASSLQGKGSPLHF. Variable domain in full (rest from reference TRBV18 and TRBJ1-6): NAGVMQNPRHLVRRRGQEARLRCSPMKGHSHVYWYRQLPEEGLKFMVYLQKENIIDESGMPKERFSAEFPKEGPSILRIQQVVRGDSAAYFCASSLQGKGSPLHFGNGTRLTVT.

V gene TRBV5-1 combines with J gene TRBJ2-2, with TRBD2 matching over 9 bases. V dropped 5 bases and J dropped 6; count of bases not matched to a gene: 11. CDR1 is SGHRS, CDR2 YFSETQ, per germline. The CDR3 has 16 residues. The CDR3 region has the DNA TGCGCCAGCAGTAAGCGGGGGGCTACCCCGGCCGGGGAGCTGTTTTTT. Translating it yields CASSKRGATPAGELFF.

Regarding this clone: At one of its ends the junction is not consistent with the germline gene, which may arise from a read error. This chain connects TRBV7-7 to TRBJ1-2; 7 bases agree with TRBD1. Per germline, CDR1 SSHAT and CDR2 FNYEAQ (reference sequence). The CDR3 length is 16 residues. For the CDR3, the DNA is TGTGCTAGCAGCTTCCCAGACAGGGAGCAGGGCTATGGCTACACCTTC. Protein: CASSFPDREQGYGYTF.

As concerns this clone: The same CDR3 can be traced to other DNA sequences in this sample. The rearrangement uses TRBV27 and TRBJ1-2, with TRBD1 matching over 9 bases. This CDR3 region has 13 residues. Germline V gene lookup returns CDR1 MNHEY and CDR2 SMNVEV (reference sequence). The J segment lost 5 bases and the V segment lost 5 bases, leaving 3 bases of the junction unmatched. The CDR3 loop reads CASSLGQGYGYTF. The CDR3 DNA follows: TGTGCCAGCAGTCTGGGACAGGGATATGGCTACACCTTC.

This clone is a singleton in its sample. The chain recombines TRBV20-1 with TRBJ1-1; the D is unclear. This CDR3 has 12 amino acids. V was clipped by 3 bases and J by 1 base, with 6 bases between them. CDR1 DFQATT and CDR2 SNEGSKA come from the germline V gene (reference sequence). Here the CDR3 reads CSASSGNTEAFF. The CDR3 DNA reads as TGCAGTGCTAGTTCCGGGAACACTGAAGCTTTCTTT.

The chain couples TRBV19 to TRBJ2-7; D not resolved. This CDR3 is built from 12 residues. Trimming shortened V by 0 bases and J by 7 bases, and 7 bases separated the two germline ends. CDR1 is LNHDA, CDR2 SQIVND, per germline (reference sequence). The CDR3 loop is CASSIDSYEQYF. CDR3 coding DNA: TGTGCCAGTAGTATAGACAGTTATGAGCAGTACTTC.

The DNA of the CDR3 is TGCGCCAGCAGCGCCAGTCCGGGGGAAGGTAATGAGCAGTTCTTC. It is translated as CASSASPGEGNEQFF. The chain couples TRBV5-1 to TRBJ2-1; D is possibly TRBD2 (6 bases). CDR1 SGHRS and CDR2 YFSETQ come from the germline V gene. This CDR3 is built from 15 residues. V was pared by 4 bases and J by 7 bases, with 18 bases between.

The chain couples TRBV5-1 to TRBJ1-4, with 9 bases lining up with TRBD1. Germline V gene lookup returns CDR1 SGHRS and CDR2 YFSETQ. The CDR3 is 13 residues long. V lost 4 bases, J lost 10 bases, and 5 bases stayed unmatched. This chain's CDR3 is CASSPSGQGKLFF. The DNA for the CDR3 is TGCGCCAGCAGCCCCTCGGGACAGGGAAAACTGTTTTTT.

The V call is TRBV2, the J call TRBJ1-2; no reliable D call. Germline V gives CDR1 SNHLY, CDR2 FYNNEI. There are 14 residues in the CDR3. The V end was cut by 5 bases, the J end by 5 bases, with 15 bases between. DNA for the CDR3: TGTGCCAGCAGTCCGGGAGACATGCAATATGGCTACACCTTC. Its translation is CASSPGDMQYGYTF.

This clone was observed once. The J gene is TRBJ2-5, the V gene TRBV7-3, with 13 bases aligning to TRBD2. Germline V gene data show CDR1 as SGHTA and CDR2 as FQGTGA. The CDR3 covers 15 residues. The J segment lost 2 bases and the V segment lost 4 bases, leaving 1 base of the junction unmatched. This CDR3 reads CASSWGLAGQETQYF. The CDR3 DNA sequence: TGTGCCAGCAGCTGGGGACTAGCGGGGCAAGAGACCCAGTACTTC.

The CDR3 coding sequence is TGCGCCAGCAGCCGGGGCGGCGGGGAGGGGACCAATGAGCAGTTCTTC. This sequence encodes CASSRGGGEGTNEQFF. The rearrangement joins TRBV4-3 to TRBJ2-1; 7 nucleotides match TRBD2. Germline trimming cut 4 bases from V and 6 bases from J; bases unmatched to any gene: 12. This CDR3 has 16 residues. Looked up from germline, CDR1 is LGHNA and CDR2 is YSLEER.

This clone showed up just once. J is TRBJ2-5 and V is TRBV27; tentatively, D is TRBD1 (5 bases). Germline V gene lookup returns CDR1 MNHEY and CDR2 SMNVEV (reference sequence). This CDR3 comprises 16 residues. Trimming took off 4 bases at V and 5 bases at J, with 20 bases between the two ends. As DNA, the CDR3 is TGTGCCAGCAGTTACCCCCCGACAGACCCGCCGGAGACCCAGTACTTC. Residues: CASSYPPTDPPETQYF.

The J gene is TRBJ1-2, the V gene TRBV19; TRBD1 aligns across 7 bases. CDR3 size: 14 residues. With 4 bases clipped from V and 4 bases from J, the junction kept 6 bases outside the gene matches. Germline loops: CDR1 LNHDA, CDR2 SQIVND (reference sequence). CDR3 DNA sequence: TGTGCCAGTAGTACGCGGGACAGATCCTATGGCTACACCTTC. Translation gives CASSTRDRSYGYTF.

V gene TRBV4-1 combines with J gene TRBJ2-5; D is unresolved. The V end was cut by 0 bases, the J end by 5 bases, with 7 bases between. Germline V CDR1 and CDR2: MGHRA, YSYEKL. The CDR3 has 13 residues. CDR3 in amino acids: CASSQEWAETQYF. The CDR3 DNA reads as TGCGCCAGCAGCCAAGAATGGGCGGAGACCCAGTACTTC.

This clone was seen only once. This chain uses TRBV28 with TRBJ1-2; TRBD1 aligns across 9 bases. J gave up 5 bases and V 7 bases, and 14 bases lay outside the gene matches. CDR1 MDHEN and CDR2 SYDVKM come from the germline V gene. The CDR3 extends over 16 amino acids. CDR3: CASNSPRGQGNYGYTF. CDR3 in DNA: TGTGCCAGCAACTCGCCACGGGGACAGGGAAATTATGGCTACACCTTC.

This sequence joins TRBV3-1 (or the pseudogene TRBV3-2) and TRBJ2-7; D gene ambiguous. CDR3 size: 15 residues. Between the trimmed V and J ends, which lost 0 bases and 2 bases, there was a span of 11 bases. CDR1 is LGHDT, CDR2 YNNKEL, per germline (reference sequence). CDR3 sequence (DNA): TGTGCCAGCAGCCAAGATCTTACAGAAACCTACGAGCAGTACTTC. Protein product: CASSQDLTETYEQYF.